Here is one T cell receptor beta chain with its context. Its antigen is still unknown. The table came from immunoSEQ multiplex PCR; TCRdb's copy has only in-frame clones and leaves some out. The sample includes roughly 70,000 clones, approximately 90% of them seen just once. This entry is derived from a study of OX40 agonist ivuxolimab in advanced cancers. Findings and limits, study-wide: More expanded clones were found, on average, in CD8+ than in CD4+ T cells.

Trimming took 1 base from V and 3 from J, leaving 7 bases between them. The CDR3 has 13 amino acids. Germline CDR1 is LNHDA and CDR2 is SQIVND (reference sequence). The V call is TRBV19, the J call TRBJ2-7; a possible D gene is TRBD2 (5 bases). The sequencing here drew on CD4+ or CD8+ T cells sorted from blood, taken in a trial of the OX40 agonist ivuxolimab. The sequence derives from an adult with an advanced solid tumor such as melanoma, head and neck, liver or kidney cancer. This CDR3 reads CASSIVEGYEQYF. DNA for the CDR3: TGTGCCAGTAGTATAGTCGAGGGCTACGAGCAGTACTTC.